The 22 T cell receptor beta chains listed next were all sequenced from one sample in a study of response to subunit inactivated influenza vaccine. TCRdb ran MiXCR on the RT-PCR reads and lists one entry per CDR3 protein. This sample has hundreds of thousands of distinct CDR3 sequences; 6% to 9% occur once, and the top ten carry roughly 13%. Sequenced here: PBMCs from blood, sampled about 24 months after vaccination. These receptors originate from a man aged 50 to 69 who received an inactivated influenza vaccine.

On this clonotype itself: A read error is possible here, since a much larger clone lies one base away. The rearrangement links TRBV29-1 to TRBJ2-2; 9 bases map to TRBD1. The germline V gene has CDR1 SQVTM and CDR2 ANQGSEA. The CDR3 is 14 residues long. The CDR3 DNA sequence: TGCGGCGTTTCGACAGGGGGAAGCACCGGGGAGCTGTTTTTT. It encodes CGVSTGGSTGELFF.

This clonotype appeared many times. V gene TRBV5-1 combines with J gene TRBJ2-3, with unresolved D. The CDR3 is 12 residues long. Trimming took off 3 bases at V and 6 bases at J, with 8 bases between the two ends. Germline V gene lookup returns CDR1 SGHRS and CDR2 YFSETQ. Here the CDR3 DNA reads TGCGCCAGCAGCTCGGATCTGGATACGCAGTATTTT. Translated, it gives CASSSDLDTQYF.

As to this clonotype: At one of its ends the junction is not consistent with the germline gene, which may arise from a read error. The gene calls are TRBV20-1 and TRBJ2-3; D might be TRBD1 (7 bases). This CDR3 comprises 16 residues. Germline CDR1 is DFQATT and CDR2 is SNEGSKA (reference sequence). The CDR3 DNA sequence: TGCTGTGCCCCCCCAGGGGGGTGGCTCAGCACAGATACGCAGTATTTT. It translates to CCAPPGGWLSTDTQYF.

The V call is TRBV4-2, the J call TRBJ1-3; 7 bases are shared with TRBD1. Germline V gives CDR1 LGHNA, CDR2 YNFKEQ. This CDR3 comprises 15 residues. Trimming removed 1 base from V and 2 bases from J; junction bases left unmatched: 2. As DNA, the CDR3 is TGTGCCAGCAGCCAAGTAACAGGGGCTGGAAACACCATATATTTT. It encodes CASSQVTGAGNTIYF.

This clonotype was seen only a few times. The V call is TRBV6-1, the J call TRBJ2-7; 9 nucleotides line up with TRBD2. The CDR3 runs to 13 residues. The germline V gene has CDR1 MNHNS and CDR2 SASEGT. V shed 7 bases, J shed 7 bases, and the junction held 8 bases outside the gene matches. CDR3 in DNA: TGTGCCAGCACCGCGGGGGGGCCGGGTGAGCAGTACTTC. It codes for CASTAGGPGEQYF.

This clonotype occurred a few times. The chain has TRBV20-1 and TRBJ2-7; 13 bases fit TRBD2. V lost 5 bases to trimming and J lost 5 bases; unmatched junction nucleotides: 9. Germline V gene lookup returns CDR1 DFQATT and CDR2 SNEGSKA (reference sequence). The CDR3 has 15 amino acids. The CDR3 bases are TGCAGTGCTGGACGGACTAGCGGGAGCGTCGACGAGCAGTACTTC. Residues: CSAGRTSGSVDEQYF.

This clonotype was seen a handful of times. The rearrangement uses TRBV7-9 and TRBJ1-2, with D uncertain. The V end was cut by 0 bases, the J end by 4 bases, with 15 bases between. CDR3 size: 16 residues. Germline V CDR1 and CDR2: SEHNR, FQNEAQ (reference sequence). The DNA for the CDR3 is TGTGCCAGCAGCTTAGCGGAGGGCAGAGGACGCTATGGCTACACCTTC. The encoded protein is CASSLAEGRGRYGYTF.

The chain couples TRBV18 to TRBJ1-2, with a possible D match to TRBD1 (6 bases). Trimming took off 1 base at V and 5 bases at J, with 17 bases between the two ends. This CDR3 has 16 residues. Germline V CDR1 and CDR2: KGHSH, LQKENI. This chain's CDR3 is CASSPQTGRLTYGYTF. In DNA form, the CDR3 reads TGTGCCAGCTCACCACAGACAGGTCGGTTAACATATGGCTACACCTTC.

This clonotype was seen more than once but under ten times. The chain uses TRBV20-1 and TRBJ2-2; D remains unclear. V lost 3 bases and J lost 4, with 6 bases in between. This CDR3 comprises 12 residues. CDR1 is DFQATT, CDR2 SNEGSKA, per germline (reference sequence). CDR3 nucleotides: TGCAGTGCTAGTGGGGTCACCGGGGAGCTGTTTTTT. It codes for CSASGVTGELFF.

This clonotype was recorded at least ten times. The rearrangement joins TRBV27 to TRBJ1-1; D remains ambiguous. The CDR3 covers 12 residues. The V end was cut by 6 bases, the J end by 4 bases, with 9 bases between. CDR1 is MNHEY and CDR2 is SMNVEV in the germline V gene (reference sequence). The CDR3 DNA reads as TGTGCCAGCAGACACCCGGGCACTGAAGCTTTCTTT. Translating it yields CASRHPGTEAFF.

This sequence joins TRBV7-8 and TRBJ2-3; D is possibly TRBD1 (5 bases). There are 15 residues in the CDR3. Looked up from germline, CDR1 is SGHVS and CDR2 is FQNEAQ. V was trimmed by 5 bases and J by 1 base, leaving 13 bases between them. The CDR3 reads CASSPPDIGTDTQYF. DNA for the CDR3: TGTGCCAGCAGCCCTCCGGACATAGGCACAGATACGCAGTATTTT.

This clonotype was recorded many times. This chain links TRBV12-3 or TRBV12-4 with TRBJ2-1; D unclear. V gave up 3 bases and J gave up 12 bases, with 9 bases separating them. The CDR3 sequence is 11 residues long. CDR3 region: CASSLSFAQFF. CDR3 DNA: TGTGCCAGCAGTTTGTCGTTCGCGCAGTTCTTC.

The chain combines TRBV27 with TRBJ2-5, with 9 bases that match TRBD2. The germline V gene encodes CDR1 MNHEY and CDR2 SMNVEV (reference sequence). The CDR3 totals 15 residues. The CDR3 loop is CATQFRRGGRETQYF. The CDR3 coding sequence is TGTGCTACCCAGTTCCGGCGGGGGGGACGAGAGACCCAGTACTTC.

The V gene is TRBV28, the J gene TRBJ2-5, with a weak D call TRBD2 (6 bases). This CDR3 is built from 15 residues. CDR1 is MDHEN, CDR2 SYDVKM, per germline. Deletions cut 5 bases from V and 5 bases from J, with 18 bases between. The CDR3 loop reads CASSPPGSGRETQYF. The CDR3 DNA reads as TGTGCCAGCAGTCCACCAGGATCGGGGAGGGAGACCCAGTACTTC. The variable domain in full, with the rest retrieved from reference TRBV28 and TRBJ2-5, is DVKVTQSSRYLVKRTGEKVFLECVQDMDHENMFWYRQDPGLGLRLIYFSYDVKMKEKGDIPEGYSVSREKKERFSLILESASTNQTSMYLCASSPPGSGRETQYFGPGTRLLVL.

This clonotype occurred a few times. This chain connects TRBV5-1 to TRBJ2-7; D is unclear. Germline V gene data show CDR1 as SGHRS and CDR2 as YFSETQ. This CDR3 has 13 amino acids. V was clipped by 4 bases and J by 3 bases, with 11 bases between them. DNA of the CDR3: TGCGCCAGCAGCCATGACTCCAACTACGAGCAGTACTTC. Translating it yields CASSHDSNYEQYF.

This clonotype showed up many times. The chain is built from TRBV6-1 and TRBJ1-2; D gene ambiguous. The germline gives CDR1 MNHNS, CDR2 SASEGT. The CDR3 extends over 13 amino acids. V was clipped by 4 bases and J by 2 bases, with 8 bases between them. CDR3 in amino acids: CASSVSENYGYTF. Here the CDR3 DNA reads TGTGCCAGCAGTGTCTCAGAAAACTATGGCTACACCTTC.

This clonotype was picked up many times. The V gene is TRBV15, the J gene TRBJ2-7; D remains ambiguous. The V end lost 2 bases, the J end lost 5 bases, and 10 bases lay between the germline ends. This CDR3 contains 13 residues. Germline V gene data show CDR1 as LNHNV and CDR2 as YYDKDF (reference sequence). This chain's CDR3 is CATSRTRRDEQYF. CDR3 DNA: TGTGCCACCAGCAGAACAAGACGGGACGAGCAGTACTTC. Complete variable domain (other parts from reference TRBV15 and TRBJ2-7): DAMVIQNPRYQVTQFGKPVTLSCSQTLNHNVMYWYQQKSSQAPKLLFHYYDKDFNNEADTPDNFQSRRPNTSFCFLDIRSPGLGDTAMYLCATSRTRRDEQYFGPGTRLTVT.

The chain recombines TRBV30 with TRBJ1-5, with TRBD1 identical over 7 bases. The CDR3 contains 14 residues. J lost 4 bases, V lost 1 base, and 4 bases had no gene match. Per germline, CDR1 GTSNPN and CDR2 SVGIG (reference sequence). This CDR3 is CAWSEGQINQPQHF. In nucleotides, the CDR3 is TGTGCCTGGAGTGAGGGACAGATTAATCAGCCCCAGCATTTT.

This clonotype was recorded at least ten times. The rearrangement uses TRBV12-3 or TRBV12-4 and TRBJ2-5, with no clear D. The CDR3 runs to 15 residues. V lost 5 bases to trimming and J lost 2 bases, with 15 bases between them. In DNA, the CDR3 is TGTGCCAGCAGTCCAAGTCGGGCGAGGCAAGAGACCCAGTACTTC. This gives the protein CASSPSRARQETQYF.

This clonotype was seen at least ten times. The chain is built from TRBV4-1 and TRBJ1-5, with D possibly being TRBD1 (5 bases). In germline, CDR1 is MGHRA, CDR2 YSYEKL. Trimming took off 1 base at V and 3 bases at J, with 13 bases between the two ends. The CDR3 runs to 16 residues. CDR3 nucleotide sequence: TGCGCCAGCAGCCAAGGGGGCGCAAGTATCAATCAGCCCCAGCATTTT. This gives the protein CASSQGGASINQPQHF.

This clonotype was observed a few times. The chain employs TRBV12-3 or TRBV12-4 and TRBJ1-4; 7 nucleotides line up with TRBD1. After removal of 5 bases from V and 6 bases from J, the junction contained 9 bases not matched to a gene. The CDR3 sequence is 15 residues long. CDR3 DNA sequence: TGTGCCAGCAGTGCGACAGGGTTGGGGGATGAAAAACTGTTTTTT. Translated: CASSATGLGDEKLFF.

This clonotype has ten or more counts. The chain links TRBV27 to TRBJ1-2, with 10 bases fitting TRBD1. Trimming at V came to 5 bases and at J to 7 bases, leaving 10 bases not matched to a gene. The length of the CDR3 is 15 residues. Germline CDR1 and CDR2: MNHEY and SMNVEV (reference sequence). CDR3 protein: CASSLLTGGVTGYTF. In DNA, the CDR3 is TGTGCCAGCAGTCTCTTGACAGGGGGCGTAACTGGCTACACCTTC.